This TCR beta chain was observed in a study of human T cells and chemical hapten exposure. Sample time point: patch test 2, 6 weeks after DPC sensitization. This sample's treatment: therapeutic diphenylcyclopropenone sensitization with weekly scalp DPC. Blood collection took place prior to placing each patch test. One entry per CDR3 protein, called by TCRdb with MiXCR from the RACE reads. The sample lists about 100,000 distinct CDR3 sequences; 10% to 12% were seen once. The junction had 6 bases not matched to a gene; V was cut back by 5 bases and J by 4 bases. Germline-derived CDR1 and CDR2 are ENHRY and SYGVKD. CDR3 length equals 14 residues. This clonotype was counted many times.

The source was whole blood, collected in connection with sensitization to the hapten diphenylcyclopropenone (DPC). The sequence derives from a woman in her 40s with alopecia areata. Some clones in this sample may be carry-over from other donors' samples. This rearrangement joins TRBV10-3 to TRBJ2-5; 8 bases are shared with TRBD2. As DNA, the CDR3 is TGTGCCATCAGTTTTAGCGGGGTAGGAGAGACCCAGTACTTC. This translates into CAISFSGVGETQYF.